This TCR beta chain was sequenced during a study of blood T cell repertoires in COVID-19. Study in general: Researchers got acute and convalescent COVID-19 samples from the United States, Italy and Spain.

In terms of age and location, participants ranged from about 18 to 89 years and lived in about 25 US areas. Among Cohort 3 donors, those recovered had two negative PCRs, clearance, or symptom resolution. As processed by the authors: Nucleated cell counts were estimated from reference gene primer amplification. Only in-frame clones appear in the TCRdb table, and some are missing; sequencing was by immunoSEQ multiplex PCR. Clone size and the V and J calls come from that table; the DNA yielded D and trimming. Here the sample spans approximately 300,000 clones, nearly 90% being singletons. This CDR3 spans 15 amino acids. The V end lost 1 base, the J end lost 8 bases, and 14 bases lay between the germline ends. CDR1 is LGHNA and CDR2 is YNFKEQ in the germline V gene.

The sequenced material came from PBMCs or T cells enriched from blood (not recorded which). V and J are TRBV4-2 and TRBJ1-4; D is perhaps TRBD1 (5 bases). The receptor was derived from a woman aged 25 to 39 who had recovered from COVID-19. CDR3 sequence reads: CASSQGTRVHEKLFF. The CDR3 DNA reads TGTGCCAGCAGCCAAGGCACCAGGGTACACGAAAAACTGTTTTTT.